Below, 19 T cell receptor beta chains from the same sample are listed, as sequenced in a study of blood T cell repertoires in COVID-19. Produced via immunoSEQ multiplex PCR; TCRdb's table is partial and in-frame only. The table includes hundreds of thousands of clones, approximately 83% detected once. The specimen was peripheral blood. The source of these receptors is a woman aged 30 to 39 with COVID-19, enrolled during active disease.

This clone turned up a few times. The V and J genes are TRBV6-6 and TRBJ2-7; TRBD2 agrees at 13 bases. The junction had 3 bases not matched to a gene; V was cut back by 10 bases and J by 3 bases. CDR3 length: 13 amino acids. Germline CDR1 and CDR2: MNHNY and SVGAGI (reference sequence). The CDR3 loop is CAIGLAGVYEQYF. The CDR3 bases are TGTGCCATCGGACTAGCGGGAGTCTACGAGCAGTACTTC.

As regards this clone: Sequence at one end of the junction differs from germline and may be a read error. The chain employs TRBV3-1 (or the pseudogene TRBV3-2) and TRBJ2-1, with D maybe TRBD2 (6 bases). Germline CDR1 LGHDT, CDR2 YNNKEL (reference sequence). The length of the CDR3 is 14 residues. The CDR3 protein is CASMEGPGFNEQFF. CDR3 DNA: TGTGCGAGCATGGAGGGGCCCGGGTTTAATGAGCAGTTCTTC.

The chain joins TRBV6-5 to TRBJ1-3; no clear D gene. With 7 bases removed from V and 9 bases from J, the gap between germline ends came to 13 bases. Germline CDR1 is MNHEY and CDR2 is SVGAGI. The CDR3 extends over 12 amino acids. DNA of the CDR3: TGTGCCAGCACCTCCAGTGGTGGCACCATATATTTT. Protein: CASTSSGGTIYF.

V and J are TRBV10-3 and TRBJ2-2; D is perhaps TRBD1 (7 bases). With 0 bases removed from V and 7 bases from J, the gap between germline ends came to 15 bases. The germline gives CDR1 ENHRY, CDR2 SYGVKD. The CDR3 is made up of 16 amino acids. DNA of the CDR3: TGTGCCATCAGTGAGTCAGGGGGGACAGCCCTCGGGGAGCTGTTTTTT. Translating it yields CAISESGGTALGELFF.

For the CDR3, the DNA is TGTGCCAGCAGTTACCCGCCACTAGCGGCCCCGTACAATGAGCAGTTCTTC. It codes for CASSYPPLAAPYNEQFF. The chain joins TRBV6-2 or TRBV6-3 to TRBJ2-1, with 8 bases aligning to TRBD2. V lost 2 bases, J lost 4 bases, and 10 bases stayed unmatched. The CDR3 contains 17 residues. The germline V gene encodes CDR1 MNHEY and CDR2 SVGEGT.

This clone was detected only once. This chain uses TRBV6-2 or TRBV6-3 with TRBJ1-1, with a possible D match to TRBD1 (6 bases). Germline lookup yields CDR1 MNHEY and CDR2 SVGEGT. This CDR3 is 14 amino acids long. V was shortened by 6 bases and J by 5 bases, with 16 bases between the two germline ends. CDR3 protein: CASSNPGHLTEAFF. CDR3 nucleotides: TGTGCCAGCAGCAACCCGGGACACTTGACTGAAGCTTTCTTT.

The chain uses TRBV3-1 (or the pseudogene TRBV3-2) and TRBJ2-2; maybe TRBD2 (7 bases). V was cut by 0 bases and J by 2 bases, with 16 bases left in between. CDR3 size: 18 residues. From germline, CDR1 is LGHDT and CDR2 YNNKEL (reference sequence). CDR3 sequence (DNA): TGTGCCAGCAGCCAAGAGAGGTCGGGGGGCCTCAACACCGGGGAGCTGTTTTTT. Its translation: CASSQERSGGLNTGELFF.

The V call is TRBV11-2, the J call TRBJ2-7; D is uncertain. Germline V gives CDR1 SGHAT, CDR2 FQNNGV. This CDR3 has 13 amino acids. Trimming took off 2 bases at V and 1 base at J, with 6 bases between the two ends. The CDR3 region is CASSLSPSYEQYF. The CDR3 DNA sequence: TGTGCCAGCAGCTTATCTCCTTCCTACGAGCAGTACTTC.

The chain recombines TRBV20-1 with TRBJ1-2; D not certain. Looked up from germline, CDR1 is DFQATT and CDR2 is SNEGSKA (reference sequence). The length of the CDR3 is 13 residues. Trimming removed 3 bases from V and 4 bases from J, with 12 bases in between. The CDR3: CSASAPGLYGYTF. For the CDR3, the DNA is TGCAGTGCTAGTGCTCCCGGTCTCTATGGCTACACCTTC.

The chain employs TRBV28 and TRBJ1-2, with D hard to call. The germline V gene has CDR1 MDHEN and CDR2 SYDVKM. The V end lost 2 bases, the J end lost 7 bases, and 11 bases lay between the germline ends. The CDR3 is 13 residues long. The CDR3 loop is CASSLGYPGGYTF. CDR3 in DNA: TGTGCCAGCAGTTTAGGATATCCGGGTGGCTACACCTTC.

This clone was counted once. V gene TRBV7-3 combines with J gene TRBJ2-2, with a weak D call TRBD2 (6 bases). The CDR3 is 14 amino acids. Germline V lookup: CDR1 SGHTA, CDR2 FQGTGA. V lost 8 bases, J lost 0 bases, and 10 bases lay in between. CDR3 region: CASAGGTNTGELFF. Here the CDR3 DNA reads TGTGCCAGCGCTGGGGGGACGAACACCGGGGAGCTGTTTTTT.

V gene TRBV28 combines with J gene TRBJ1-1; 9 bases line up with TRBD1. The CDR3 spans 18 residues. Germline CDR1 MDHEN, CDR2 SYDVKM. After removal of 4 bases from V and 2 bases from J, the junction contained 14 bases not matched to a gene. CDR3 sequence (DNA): TGTGCCAGCAGTTCTCCGGGACAGGGCCCTATACTAAACACTGAAGCTTTCTTT. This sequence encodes CASSSPGQGPILNTEAFF.

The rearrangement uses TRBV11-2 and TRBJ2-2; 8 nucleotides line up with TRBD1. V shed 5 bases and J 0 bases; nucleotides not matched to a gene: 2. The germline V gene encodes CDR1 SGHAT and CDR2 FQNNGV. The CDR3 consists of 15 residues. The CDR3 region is CASSRDRSNTGELFF. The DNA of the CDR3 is TGTGCCAGCAGCCGGGACAGGTCGAACACCGGGGAGCTGTTTTTT.

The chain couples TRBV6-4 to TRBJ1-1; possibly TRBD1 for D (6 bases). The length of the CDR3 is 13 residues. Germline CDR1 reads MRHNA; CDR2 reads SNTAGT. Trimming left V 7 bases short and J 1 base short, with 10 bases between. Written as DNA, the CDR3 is TGTGCCAGCAAGGACAGCGGGAACACTGAAGCTTTCTTT. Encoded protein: CASKDSGNTEAFF.

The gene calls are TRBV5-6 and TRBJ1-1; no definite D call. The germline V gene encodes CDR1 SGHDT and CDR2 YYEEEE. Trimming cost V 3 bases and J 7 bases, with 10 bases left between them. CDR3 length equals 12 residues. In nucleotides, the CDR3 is TGTGCCAGCAGCTCTAGTTTTAATGAAGCTTTCTTT. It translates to CASSSSFNEAFF.

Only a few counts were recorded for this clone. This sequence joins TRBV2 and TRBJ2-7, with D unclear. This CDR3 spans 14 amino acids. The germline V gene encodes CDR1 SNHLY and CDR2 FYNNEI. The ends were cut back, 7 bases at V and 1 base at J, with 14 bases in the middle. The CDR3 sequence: CASKRDGASYEQYF. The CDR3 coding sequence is TGTGCCAGCAAGCGAGACGGCGCTTCCTACGAGCAGTACTTC.

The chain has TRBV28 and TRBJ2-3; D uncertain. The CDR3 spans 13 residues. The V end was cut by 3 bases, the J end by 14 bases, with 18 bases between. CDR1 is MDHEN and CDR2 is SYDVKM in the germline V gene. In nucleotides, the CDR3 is TGTGCCAGCAGTTTTGCCACTTTACCCCATTGGTATTTT. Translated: CASSFATLPHWYF.

The CDR3 is CASSQDLASGVKETQYF. The DNA of the CDR3 is TGTGCCAGCAGCCAAGATTTGGCTAGCGGGGTCAAAGAGACCCAGTACTTC. The chain uses TRBV3-1 (or the pseudogene TRBV3-2) and TRBJ2-5, with 9 positions matching TRBD2. Germline V CDR1 and CDR2: LGHDT, YNNKEL (reference sequence). V shed 0 bases, J shed 3 bases, and the junction held 8 bases outside the gene matches. This CDR3 has 17 residues.

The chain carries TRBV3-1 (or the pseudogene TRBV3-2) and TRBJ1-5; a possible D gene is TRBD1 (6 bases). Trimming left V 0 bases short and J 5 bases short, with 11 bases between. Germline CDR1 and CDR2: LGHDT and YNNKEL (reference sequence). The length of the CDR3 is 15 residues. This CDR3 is CASSQDTGSDQPQHF. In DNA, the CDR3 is TGTGCCAGCAGCCAAGATACAGGGAGCGATCAGCCCCAGCATTTT.